The text below deals with one T cell receptor beta chain. RNA transcripts yielded amplified TCR beta CDR3 regions. The TCR CDR3 first-round RT-PCR relied on the HTBI primer set. Each CDR3 protein is one row after TCRdb ran MiXCR on the multiplex PCR reads. This sample has about 350,000 distinct CDR3 sequences; 11% to 15% occur once, and the top ten carry about 22%. This record comes from a study of T cells in Graves' hyperthyroidism and ophthalmopathy. This sequence was found in a woman aged 25 to 39 with Graves' hyperthyroidism. The sample was blood.

The CDR3 is CASSPGQVNQPQHF. DNA of the CDR3: TGTGCCAGCAGTCCTGGACAGGTCAATCAGCCCCAGCATTTT. The gene calls are TRBV12-3 or TRBV12-4 and TRBJ1-5; TRBD1 aligns across 7 bases. CDR3 length: 14 residues. Trimming removed 5 bases from V and 3 bases from J; junction bases left unmatched: 4.